The entry that follows covers one TCR beta chain sequence. The antigen remains undetermined. It was with random hexamers that about 0.45 to 1 ug RNA was reverse transcribed. A single record per CDR3 protein comes from TCRdb applying MiXCR to the immunoSEQ multiplex PCR reads. The top ten clones hold around 0.15% of a sample with roughly 150,000 distinct CDR3 sequences, approximately 95% of them seen once. The source of the sample is a study of CD8 T cells in Susac syndrome. About the study: Patients with Susac syndrome were therapy-naive, taking corticosteroids, with some also receiving intravenous immunoglobulin, or taking intravenous immunoglobulin alone at the time their blood was drawn.

Germline CDR1 SGDLS, CDR2 YYNGEE. V lost 10 bases, J lost 2 bases, and 13 bases lay in between. The CDR3 runs to 13 residues. CD8+ and CD4+ T cells circulating in blood were sequenced for TCR beta. Patients with Susac syndrome met diagnostic criteria that were recently defined for definite or probable disease. Study-level findings and limits: When the CD4+ T cell repertoires of patients with Susac syndrome were examined, they did not show any clonal expansion.

The specimen sequenced was CD4+ T cells from PBMCs. This TCR derives from a human donor with Susac syndrome. The rearrangement joins TRBV9 to TRBJ1-5; unclear D gene. CDR3 protein: CAEKLWGNQPQHF. CDR3 coding DNA: TGTGCCGAGAAACTTTGGGGCAATCAGCCCCAGCATTTT.